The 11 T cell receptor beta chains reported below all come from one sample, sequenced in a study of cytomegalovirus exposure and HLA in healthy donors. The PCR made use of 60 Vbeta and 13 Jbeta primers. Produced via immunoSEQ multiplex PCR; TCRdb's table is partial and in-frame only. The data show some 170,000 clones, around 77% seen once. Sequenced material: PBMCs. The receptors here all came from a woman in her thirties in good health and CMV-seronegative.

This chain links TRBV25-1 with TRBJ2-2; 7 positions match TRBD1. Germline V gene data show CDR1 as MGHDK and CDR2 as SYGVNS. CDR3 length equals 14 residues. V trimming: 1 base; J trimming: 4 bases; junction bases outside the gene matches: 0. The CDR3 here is CASSESGGTGELFF. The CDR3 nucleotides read TGTGCCAGCAGTGAATCAGGGGGCACCGGGGAGCTGTTTTTT.

CDR3 sequence (DNA): TGTGCCAGCAGTTTACAGGGGAGAGTCTACGAGCAGTACTTC. Residues: CASSLQGRVYEQYF. The chain carries TRBV7-9 and TRBJ2-7, with 7 bases identical to TRBD1. The CDR3 is 14 amino acids. The V segment lost 6 bases and the J segment 3 bases; nucleotides outside the gene matches: 8. Germline V gene data show CDR1 as SEHNR and CDR2 as FQNEAQ (reference sequence).

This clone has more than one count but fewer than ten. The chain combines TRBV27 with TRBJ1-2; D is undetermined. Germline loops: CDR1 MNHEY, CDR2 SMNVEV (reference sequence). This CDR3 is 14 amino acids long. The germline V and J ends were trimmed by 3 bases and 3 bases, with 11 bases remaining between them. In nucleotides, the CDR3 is TGTGCCAGCAGTTTGGCCGGCGGCTACTATGGCTACACCTTC. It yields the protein CASSLAGGYYGYTF.

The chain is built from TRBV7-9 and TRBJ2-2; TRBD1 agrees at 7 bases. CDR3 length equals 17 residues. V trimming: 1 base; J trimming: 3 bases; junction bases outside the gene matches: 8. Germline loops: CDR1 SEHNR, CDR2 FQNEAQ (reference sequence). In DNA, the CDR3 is TGTGCCAGCAGCTTAGTACTCCGGGACAGTTACACCGGGGAGCTGTTTTTT. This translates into CASSLVLRDSYTGELFF.

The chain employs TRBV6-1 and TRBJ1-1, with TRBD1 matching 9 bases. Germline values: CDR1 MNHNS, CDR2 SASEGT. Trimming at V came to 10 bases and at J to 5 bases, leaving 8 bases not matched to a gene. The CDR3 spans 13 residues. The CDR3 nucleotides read TGTGCCATGGGACAGGGAAGATCAACTGAAGCTTTCTTT. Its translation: CAMGQGRSTEAFF.

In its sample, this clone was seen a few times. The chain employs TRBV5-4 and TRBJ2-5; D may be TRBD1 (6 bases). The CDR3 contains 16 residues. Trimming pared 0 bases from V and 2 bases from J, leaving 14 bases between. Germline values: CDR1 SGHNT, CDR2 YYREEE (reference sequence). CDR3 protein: CASSLARGSYQETQYF. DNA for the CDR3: TGTGCCAGCAGCTTGGCCAGGGGATCATATCAAGAGACCCAGTACTTC.

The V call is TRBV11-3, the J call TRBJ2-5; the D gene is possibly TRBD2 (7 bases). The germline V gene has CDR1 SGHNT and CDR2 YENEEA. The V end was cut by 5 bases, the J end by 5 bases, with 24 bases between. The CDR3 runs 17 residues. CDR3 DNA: TGTGCCAGCAGCCAAGGGACTAACCCTCAAAGGGGGGAGACCCAGTACTTC. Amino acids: CASSQGTNPQRGETQYF.

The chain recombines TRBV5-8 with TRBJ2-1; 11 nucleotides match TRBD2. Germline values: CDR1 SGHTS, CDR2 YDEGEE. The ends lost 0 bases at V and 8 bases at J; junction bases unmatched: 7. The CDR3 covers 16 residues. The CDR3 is CASSLEGLAGGDEQFF. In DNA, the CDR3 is TGTGCCAGCAGCTTGGAGGGGCTAGCGGGAGGCGATGAGCAGTTCTTC. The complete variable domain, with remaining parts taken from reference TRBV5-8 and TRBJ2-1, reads EAGVTQSPTHLIKTRGQQATLRCSPISGHTSVYWYQQALGLGLQFLLWYDEGEERNRGNFPPRFSGRQFPNYSSELNVNALELEDSALYLCASSLEGLAGGDEQFFGPGTRLTVL.

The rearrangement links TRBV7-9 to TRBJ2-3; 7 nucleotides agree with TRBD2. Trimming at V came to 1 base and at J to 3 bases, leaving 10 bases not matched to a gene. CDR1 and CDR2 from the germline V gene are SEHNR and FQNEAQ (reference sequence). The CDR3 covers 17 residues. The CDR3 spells CASSLGGEGAGTDTQYF. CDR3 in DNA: TGTGCCAGCAGCTTAGGGGGGGAGGGCGCTGGAACAGATACGCAGTATTTT.

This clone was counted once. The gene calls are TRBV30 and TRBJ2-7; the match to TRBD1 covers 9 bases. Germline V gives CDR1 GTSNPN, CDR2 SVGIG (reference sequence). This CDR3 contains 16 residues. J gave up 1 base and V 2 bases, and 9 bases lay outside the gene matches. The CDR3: CAWSHDNRGRSYEQYF. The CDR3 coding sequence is TGTGCCTGGAGTCACGACAACAGGGGGCGGTCCTACGAGCAGTACTTC.

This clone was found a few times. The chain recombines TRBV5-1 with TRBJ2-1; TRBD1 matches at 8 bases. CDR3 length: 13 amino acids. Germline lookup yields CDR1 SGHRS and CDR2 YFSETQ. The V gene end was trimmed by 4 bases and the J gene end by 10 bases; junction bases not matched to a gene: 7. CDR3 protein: CASSPGQGFEQFF. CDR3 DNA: TGCGCCAGCAGCCCCGGACAGGGATTCGAGCAGTTCTTC.